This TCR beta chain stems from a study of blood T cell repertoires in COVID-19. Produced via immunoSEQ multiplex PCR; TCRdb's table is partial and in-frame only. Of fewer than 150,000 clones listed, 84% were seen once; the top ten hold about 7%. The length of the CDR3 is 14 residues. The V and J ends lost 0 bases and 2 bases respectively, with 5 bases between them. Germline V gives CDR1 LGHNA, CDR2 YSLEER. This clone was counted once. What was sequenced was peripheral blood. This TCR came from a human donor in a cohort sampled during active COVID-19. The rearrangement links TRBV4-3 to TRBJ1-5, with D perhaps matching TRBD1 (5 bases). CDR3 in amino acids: CASSQDRGNQPQHF. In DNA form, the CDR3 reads TGCGCCAGCAGCCAAGACAGGGGCAATCAGCCCCAGCATTTT.